This T cell receptor (beta chain) was identified during a study of T cell responses to AZD1222 COVID-19 vaccine (dated by TCRdb to the early 2020s). General notes on the study: A total of roughly 240 trial participants underwent TCR sequencing, of whom some 210 received two doses of AZD1222 and some 25 received two doses of the MenACWY control vaccine. Enrollment into the trials was organized by age into subgroups of 18-55, 56-69 and 70-plus years, and those subgroups contained roughly 150, 30 and 60 TCR-sequenced participants, respectively.

Reading from cysteine to phenylalanine, the CDR3 counts 14 amino acids. The kept DNA is CDR3 alone, 42 bases in frame from the first base. The junction carries 15 bases between V and J, which are trimmed by 5 bases and 9 bases respectively. As encoded in the germline V gene, CDR1 is SGHRS while CDR2 is YFSETQ. The CDR3 regions of human TCRbeta chains were analyzed by immunosequencing. The study's processing was this. Repertoire TCRs were checked for matches against a reference library of SARS-CoV-2-specific TCRs that had been generated using the MIRA antigen-specificity platform. Breadth meant the fraction of unique TCRs that were SARS-CoV-2-associated, whereas depth meant the fraction of total T cells that were SARS-CoV-2-associated. Using the MIRA data, each spike-specific TCR was assigned both to the spike region to which the TCR was reactive and to a CD4 or CD8 class. Log10-transformed breadth and depth values were compared by one-way ANOVA with Sidak's multiple comparisons tests. This immuneACCESS table, as held by TCRdb, lists in-frame sequences with V and J called but not all clones. Of the missing ones, under half trace to an unresolved V gene in checked studies; the others have no known cause. The DNA was the basis for D and trimming; V, J and clone size are from that table. The sample data list under 150,000 clones, and 82% of these were observed just once. Roughly 4.3% of the sample is taken by the ten largest.

What the research found in general, with its limitations: In the small 56-69-year group, the increase in depth fell short of significance, most likely because of low power. Nearly half of unique spike-specific TCRs reportedly recognized epitopes outside regions mutated in the B.1.351 and B.1.1.7 variants. Vaccine-associated CD4 TCRs spanned the whole spike protein, with dominant responses in regions 160-218 and 743-854. After two AZD1222 doses, spike-specific TCR breadth and depth were significantly higher than at day 0 and than in MenACWY recipients. Participants were mostly white British and included more females than males, and it was suggested by the authors that clonal diversity may have been underestimated. Because no day 14 peak-response samples were available, the repertoires could be characterized only after the peak T cell response. Conclusions about previously exposed vaccinees are limited because only six or seven AZD1222 recipients were SARS-CoV-2 seropositive at baseline.

Taken with the paper, the label for time point translates to: baseline before first vaccination. The intended sense of this specimen's treatment or condition label: meningococcal conjugate vaccine given as trial control. Vaccinee samples came from UK trials COV001 and COV002, including a single-blind randomized controlled phase 2/3 trial of AZD1222 (ChAdOx1 nCoV-19) in healthy adults. Trial participant PBMC samples were collected at day 0 and day 28 after the second dose for TCRbeta chain sequencing. Worth noting for this clone: Its antigen has not been determined. One base away there is no much larger clone; base qualities are not given.

The source was peripheral blood, collected on day 0 of MenACWY control vaccination. The receptor's source is an adult in good health. The chain was built from TRBV5-1 and TRBJ1-6; no D gene is confidently identified. The CDR3 is CASRPIVGVSPLHF. The DNA is as follows: TGCGCCAGCAGGCCGATAGTTGGGGTTTCACCCCTCCACTTT.